Listed here are 29 T cell receptor beta chains from one sample, sequenced in a study of shared clonotypes between healthy human individuals. Here immunoSEQ multiplex PCR was the method, and the copy in TCRdb shows in-frame clones only, minus some. Among 980,000 or so clones listed, approximately 80% were seen once. The sequencing input was memory CD4+ T cells sorted from blood. The subset was: CD45RA-negative fraction. The receptor set was obtained from a man younger than 30 in good health.

This clone was seen just once. The V and J genes are TRBV7-2 and TRBJ1-2; perhaps TRBD1 as D (6 bases). Trimming shortened V by 5 bases and J by 4 bases, and 8 bases separated the two germline ends. CDR3 length: 12 residues. Germline assignment: CDR1 SGHTA and CDR2 FQGNSA. This CDR3 reads CASSRGAYGYTF. CDR3 bases: TGTGCCAGCAGCCGGGGGGCCTATGGCTACACCTTC.

In its sample, this clone was seen a few times. The chain couples TRBV4-3 to TRBJ1-3; D gene uncertain. CDR1 is LGHNA, CDR2 YSLEER, per germline. V was cut by 4 bases and J by 0 bases, with 7 bases left in between. There are 14 residues in the CDR3. CDR3 in amino acids: CASSLTGSGNTIYF. The CDR3 DNA reads TGCGCCAGCAGCCTGACCGGCTCTGGAAACACCATATATTTT.

The rearrangement links TRBV9 to TRBJ2-5; 8 bases align to TRBD2. Looked up from germline, CDR1 is SGDLS and CDR2 is YYNGEE. The trim removed 0 bases at V and 5 bases at J, leaving 6 bases unmatched. This CDR3 spans 15 amino acids. The CDR3 is CASSVGRGGLETQYF. The CDR3 DNA follows: TGTGCCAGCAGCGTAGGACGGGGGGGCCTGGAGACCCAGTACTTC.

The V and J genes are TRBV9 and TRBJ2-6; no definite D call. Germline CDR1 and CDR2: SGDLS and YYNGEE. The CDR3 spans 21 residues. The ends were cut back, 2 bases at V and 0 bases at J, with 24 bases in the middle. CDR3 sequence (DNA): TGTGCCAGCAGCGTCTCCCTCGGGTCGACAAACCAATTCTCTGGGGCCAACGTCCTGACTTTC. Protein sequence: CASSVSLGSTNQFSGANVLTF.

A note on this clone: Other DNA sequences of this sample code for an identical CDR3. V gene TRBV18 combines with J gene TRBJ2-2; D might be TRBD2 (5 bases). The CDR3 covers 13 residues. V was trimmed by 3 bases and J by 4 bases, leaving 6 bases between them. The germline CDR1 and CDR2 sequences are KGHSH and LQKENI. CDR3 protein: CASSPEVTGELFF. The CDR3 DNA is TGTGCCAGCTCACCGGAGGTCACCGGGGAGCTGTTTTTT.

The genes are TRBV14 and TRBJ1-6; D might be TRBD1 (6 bases). Germline CDR1 reads SGHDN; CDR2 reads FVKESK. This CDR3 contains 18 residues. Trimming removed 4 bases from V and 5 bases from J, with 21 bases in between. In nucleotides, the CDR3 is TGTGCCAGCAGCCGATTGTTAAAAGGACAGTCAAATAATTCACCCCTCCACTTT. This gives the protein CASSRLLKGQSNNSPLHF. Variable domain in full (rest from reference TRBV14 and TRBJ1-6): EAGVTQFPSHSVIEKGQTVTLRCDPISGHDNLYWYRRVMGKEIKFLLHFVKESKQDESGMPNNRFLAERTGGTYSTLKVQPAELEDSGVYFCASSRLLKGQSNNSPLHFGNGTRLTVT.

The chain recombines TRBV19 with TRBJ2-2; D ambiguous. Trimming removed 3 bases at V and 2 bases at J, with 7 bases between. The CDR3 sequence is 14 residues long. The germline V gene has CDR1 LNHDA and CDR2 SQIVND (reference sequence). CDR3 sequence: CASSIRQNTGELFF. DNA for the CDR3: TGTGCCAGTAGTATCAGGCAAAACACCGGGGAGCTGTTTTTT.

The rearrangement uses TRBV7-2 and TRBJ2-3; D might be TRBD1 (7 bases). Trimming shortened V by 2 bases and J by 4 bases, and 13 bases separated the two germline ends. CDR3 length: 15 amino acids. The germline gives CDR1 SGHTA, CDR2 FQGNSA. CDR3 protein: CASSLHQGGADTQYF. In nucleotides, the CDR3 is TGTGCCAGCAGCTTACATCAGGGGGGCGCAGATACGCAGTATTTT.

The J gene is TRBJ2-1, the V gene TRBV6-6, with D unresolved. The V gene lost 5 bases and the J gene lost 5 bases, with 13 bases spanning the gap. The CDR3 covers 14 residues. In germline, CDR1 is MNHNY, CDR2 SVGAGI (reference sequence). CDR3 region: CASSTLGLHNEQFF. The CDR3 nucleotides are TGTGCCAGCAGTACCCTGGGGTTGCACAATGAGCAGTTCTTC.

In this sample, this clone turned up a few times. The gene calls are TRBV6-1 and TRBJ2-7; D might be TRBD1 (5 bases). The germline V and J ends were trimmed by 4 bases and 0 bases, with 10 bases remaining between them. The germline V gene encodes CDR1 MNHNS and CDR2 SASEGT. This CDR3 is 14 amino acids long. In DNA form, the CDR3 reads TGTGCCAGCAGTGGGGGCCCTAGCTCCTACGAGCAGTACTTC. Protein sequence: CASSGGPSSYEQYF.

The chain recombines TRBV21-1 with TRBJ2-7; the table's D call of TRBD1 was not tested on the DNA. TRBV21-1 is deemed a pseudogene. There are 14 residues in the CDR3. CDR3 loop: CASSTQGQTYEQYF. CDR3 sequence (DNA): TGTGCCAGCAGCACGCAGGGGCAAACCTACGAGCAGTACTTC.

V and J are TRBV21-1 and TRBJ2-5; the D call in the table, TRBD2, was not verified against the DNA. TRBV21-1 is tagged as a pseudogene. The CDR3 has 16 residues. The chain's CDR3 is CASSLRWLAGGETQYF. In DNA, the CDR3 is TGTGCCAGCAGCCTGAGATGGCTAGCGGGAGGGGAGACCCAGTACTTC.

The chain couples TRBV6-6 to TRBJ2-7, with D perhaps assigned TRBD1 or TRBD2 (5 bases each). The CDR3 extends over 13 amino acids. The V end lost 6 bases, the J end lost 9 bases, and 18 bases lay between the germline ends. Germline loops: CDR1 MNHNY, CDR2 SVGAGI (reference sequence). The CDR3 DNA reads as TGTGCCAGCAGCCACGGGACCGCCCAGCCGCAGTACTTC. Amino acid sequence: CASSHGTAQPQYF.

This clone has a single count. This chain joins TRBV5-1 and TRBJ1-4; D is undetermined. This CDR3 has 13 amino acids. CDR1 and CDR2 (germline): SGHRS, YFSETQ. V was cut by 1 base and J by 12 bases, with 13 bases left in between. In nucleotides, the CDR3 is TGCGCCAGCAGCTTGAACTCTGGGTTTGAACTGTTTTTT. Encoded protein: CASSLNSGFELFF.

V and J are TRBV7-9 and TRBJ2-5; the D gene is possibly TRBD1 (6 bases). The CDR3 contains 17 residues. From germline, CDR1 is SEHNR and CDR2 FQNEAQ (reference sequence). Between the trimmed V and J ends, which lost 7 bases and 1 base, there was a span of 22 bases. This chain's CDR3 is CASIHSGTPNRQETQYF. CDR3 bases: TGTGCCAGCATCCATTCCGGGACACCTAATCGCCAAGAGACCCAGTACTTC.

This clone has only a few counts. The genes are TRBV21-1 and TRBJ1-4. TRBV21-1 is described as a pseudogene. CDR3 length: 13 residues. CDR3 sequence reads: CAIPGGKDEKLFF. The CDR3 coding sequence is TGTGCCATCCCGGGGGGAAAGGATGAAAAACTGTTTTTT.

This clone was recorded a few times. The chain couples TRBV18 to TRBJ1-2; D perhaps matches TRBD1 (5 bases). CDR1 is KGHSH, CDR2 LQKENI, per germline. V gave up 1 base and J gave up 6 bases, with 15 bases separating them. This CDR3 region has 15 residues. The DNA for the CDR3 is TGTGCCAGCTCACCACGCACAGGAGAATGGAATGGCTACACCTTC. As protein: CASSPRTGEWNGYTF.

The genes are TRBV6-5 and TRBJ2-7, with D tentatively TRBD2 (6 bases). The CDR3 runs 14 residues. The germline V gene encodes CDR1 MNHEY and CDR2 SVGAGI. Trimming removed 6 bases at V and 4 bases at J, with 16 bases between. The CDR3 reads CASSGGAPRYEQYF. In DNA, the CDR3 is TGTGCCAGCAGCGGCGGGGCCCCAAGGTACGAGCAGTACTTC.

The chain combines TRBV30 with TRBJ1-5, with D possibly matching TRBD1 (6 bases). V was pared by 5 bases and J by 4 bases, with 9 bases between. CDR3 length: 12 amino acids. CDR1 is GTSNPN, CDR2 SVGIG, per germline (reference sequence). The CDR3 nucleotides read TGTGCCTGGGCCGGGACAAATCAGCCCCAGCATTTT. Its protein product is CAWAGTNQPQHF.

As to this clone: This sample also contains other DNA sequences that code for the same CDR3. This chain uses TRBV7-2 with TRBJ2-5; D ambiguous. The CDR3 extends over 13 amino acids. Trimming removed 1 base from V and 5 bases from J, with 8 bases in between. CDR1 is SGHTA, CDR2 FQGNSA, per germline. CDR3 protein: CASSLGAAETQYF. CDR3 bases: TGTGCCAGCAGCTTAGGGGCAGCGGAGACCCAGTACTTC.

This clone was counted between two and nine times. The chain employs TRBV7-9 and TRBJ1-1; D is uncertain. V lost 1 base and J lost 4, with 7 bases in between. The germline V gene has CDR1 SEHNR and CDR2 FQNEAQ (reference sequence). The CDR3 has 13 amino acids. CDR3 nucleotides: TGTGCCAGCAGCTTAGGACTGTCCACTGAAGCTTTCTTT. Protein sequence: CASSLGLSTEAFF.

This chain joins TRBV6-1 and TRBJ2-6, with D possibly TRBD2 on 5 matching bases. Trimming pared 0 bases from V and 0 bases from J, leaving 9 bases between. This CDR3 has 17 residues. The V gene's germline CDR1 is MNHNS and CDR2 SASEGT. CDR3 sequence: CASSEARVRSGANVLTF. The CDR3 DNA sequence: TGTGCCAGCAGTGAAGCGCGGGTCCGCTCTGGGGCCAACGTCCTGACTTTC.

V is TRBV30 and J is TRBJ1-6, with 7 bases lining up with TRBD1. Germline assignment: CDR1 GTSNPN and CDR2 SVGIG (reference sequence). There are 15 residues in the CDR3. V lost 1 base and J lost 6; bases outside the gene matches: 6. CDR3 coding DNA: TGTGCCTGGAGTGACCCCGGGACAGTTAATTCACCCCTCCACTTT. It yields the protein CAWSDPGTVNSPLHF. Using reference TRBV30 and TRBJ1-6 for the parts outside the CDR3, the full variable domain is SQTIHQWPATLVQPVGSPLSLECTVEGTSNPNLYWYRQAAGRGLQLLFYSVGIGQISSEVPQNLSASRPQDRQFILSSKKLLLSDSGFYLCAWSDPGTVNSPLHFGNGTRLTVT.

The rearrangement links TRBV6-5 to TRBJ2-2; D is unresolved. Germline CDR1 reads MNHEY; CDR2 reads SVGAGI. The CDR3 has 14 residues. The V gene lost 8 bases and the J gene lost 2 bases, with 12 bases spanning the gap. For the CDR3, the DNA is TGTGCCAGCCTCTCTCGCCACAACACCGGGGAGCTGTTTTTT. Translation: CASLSRHNTGELFF.

This chain links TRBV7-2 with TRBJ2-5, with 11 bases lining up with TRBD2. CDR3 size: 16 residues. V dropped 0 bases and J dropped 11; count of bases not matched to a gene: 11. Germline-derived CDR1 and CDR2 are SGHTA and FQGNSA. CDR3 DNA sequence: TGTGCCAGCAGCTTAGCGGTACTAGCGGGAGTAGGGGAGCAGTACTTC. As protein: CASSLAVLAGVGEQYF.

Worth noting for this clone: The same CDR3 can be traced to other DNA sequences in this sample. The rearrangement joins TRBV2 to TRBJ1-2, with 10 positions matching TRBD1. V lost 5 bases, J lost 2 bases, and 2 bases stayed unmatched. The CDR3 extends over 14 amino acids. Germline CDR1 SNHLY, CDR2 FYNNEI. The DNA for the CDR3 is TGTGCCAGCAGTTTGGGACAGGGGAACTATGGCTACACCTTC. Protein: CASSLGQGNYGYTF.

The chain recombines TRBV11-2 with TRBJ2-2; 9 bases align to TRBD2. Germline loops: CDR1 SGHAT, CDR2 FQNNGV. With 6 bases clipped from V and 2 bases from J, the junction kept 10 bases outside the gene matches. This CDR3 has 17 amino acids. CDR3 bases: TGTGCCAGCAGGCAAGCGGGGGGCTCCTCCAACACCGGGGAGCTGTTTTTT. This translates into CASRQAGGSSNTGELFF.

This clone was counted at least ten times. V is TRBV28 and J is TRBJ1-5; no definite D call. The germline V gene encodes CDR1 MDHEN and CDR2 SYDVKM. The CDR3 loop spans 14 amino acids. V was pared by 10 bases and J by 5 bases, with 18 bases between. In DNA, the CDR3 is TGTGCCACCTCGTGGAGGGCGGGCGATCAGCCCCAGCATTTT. Translating gives CATSWRAGDQPQHF.

Of note for this clone: This sample includes further DNA sequences coding for the same CDR3. The chain recombines TRBV7-9 with TRBJ1-5, with a tentative D call TRBD1 (5 bases). Germline assignment: CDR1 SEHNR and CDR2 FQNEAQ (reference sequence). The germline V and J ends were trimmed by 1 base and 0 bases, with 13 bases remaining between them. This CDR3 contains 17 residues. This chain's CDR3 is CASSLGGWDISNQPQHF. The CDR3 DNA follows: TGTGCCAGCAGCTTAGGGGGGTGGGATATTAGCAATCAGCCCCAGCATTTT.